The present entry profiles one T cell receptor beta chain with its context. The data originate from a study of glioma-infiltrating T cells. The CDR3 has 13 residues. With 7 bases removed from V and 5 bases from J, the gap between germline ends came to 15 bases. Germline CDR1 SGHRS, CDR2 YFSETQ. TCR alpha and beta CDR3 regions were amplified from RNA using iRepertoire nested multiplex PCR. Input was 100-400 ng of tissue mRNA or PBMC total RNA. TCRdb re-derived calls from the multiplex PCR reads in MiXCR, one entry per CDR3 protein. The sample has approximately 110,000 distinct CDR3 sequences, 20% to 25% seen once; the top ten hold 13% to 15%.

The rearrangement uses TRBV5-1 and TRBJ1-1; tentative D call: TRBD1 (6 bases). This TCR was recovered from a human donor with low-grade glioma or glioblastoma, undergoing nonglioma brain surgery, or in good health (not recorded which). Sequencing input: glioma tissue, nonneoplastic brain tissue, or PBMCs (not recorded which). The CDR3 is CASAQGLRTEAFF. The CDR3 nucleotides are TGCGCCAGCGCACAGGGATTGAGGACTGAAGCTTTCTTT.